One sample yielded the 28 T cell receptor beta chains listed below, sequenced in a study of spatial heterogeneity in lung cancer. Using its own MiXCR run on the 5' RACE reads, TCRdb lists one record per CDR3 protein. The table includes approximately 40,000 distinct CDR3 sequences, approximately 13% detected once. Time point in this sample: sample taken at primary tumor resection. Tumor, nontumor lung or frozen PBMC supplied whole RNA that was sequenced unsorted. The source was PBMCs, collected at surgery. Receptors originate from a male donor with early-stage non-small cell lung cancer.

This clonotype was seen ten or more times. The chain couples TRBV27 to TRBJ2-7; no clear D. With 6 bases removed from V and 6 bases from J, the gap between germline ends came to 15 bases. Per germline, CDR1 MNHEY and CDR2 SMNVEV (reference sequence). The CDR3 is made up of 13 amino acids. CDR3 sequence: CASSPLPYPEQYF. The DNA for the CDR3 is TGTGCCAGCAGCCCTTTGCCTTACCCCGAGCAGTACTTC.

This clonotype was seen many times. DNA of the CDR3: TGTGCCAGCAGTCCCTCTAGCCCTAGCACAGATACGCAGTATTTT. Encoded protein: CASSPSSPSTDTQYF. The chain couples TRBV2 to TRBJ2-3, with D perhaps matching TRBD2 (5 bases). Looked up from germline, CDR1 is SNHLY and CDR2 is FYNNEI. Trimming stripped 5 bases from V and 0 bases from J, with 12 bases between. This CDR3 spans 15 amino acids.

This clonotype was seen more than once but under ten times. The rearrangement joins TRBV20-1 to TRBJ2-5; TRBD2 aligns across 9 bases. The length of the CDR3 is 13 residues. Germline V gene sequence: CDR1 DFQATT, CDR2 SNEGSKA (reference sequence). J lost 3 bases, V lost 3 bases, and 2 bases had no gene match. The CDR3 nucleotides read TGCAGTGCTAGTCCTAGCGGGAAAGAGACCCAGTACTTC. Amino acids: CSASPSGKETQYF.

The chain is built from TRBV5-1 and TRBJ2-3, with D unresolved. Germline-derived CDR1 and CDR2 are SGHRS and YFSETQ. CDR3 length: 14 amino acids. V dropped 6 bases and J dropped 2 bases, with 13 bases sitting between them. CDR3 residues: CASTPAAYTDTQYF. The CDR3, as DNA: TGCGCCAGCACCCCTGCCGCTTACACAGATACGCAGTATTTT.

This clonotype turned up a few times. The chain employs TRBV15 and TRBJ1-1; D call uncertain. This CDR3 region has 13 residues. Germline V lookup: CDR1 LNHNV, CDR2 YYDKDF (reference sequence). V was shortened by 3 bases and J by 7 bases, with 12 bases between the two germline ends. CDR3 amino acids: CATSSQAPFEAFF. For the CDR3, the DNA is TGTGCCACCAGCAGTCAGGCCCCCTTTGAAGCTTTCTTT.

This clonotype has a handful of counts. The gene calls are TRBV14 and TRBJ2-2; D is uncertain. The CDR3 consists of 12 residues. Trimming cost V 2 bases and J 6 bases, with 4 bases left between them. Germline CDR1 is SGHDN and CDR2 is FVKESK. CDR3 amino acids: CASSQFSGELFF. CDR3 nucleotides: TGTGCCAGCAGCCAATTCTCCGGGGAGCTGTTTTTT.

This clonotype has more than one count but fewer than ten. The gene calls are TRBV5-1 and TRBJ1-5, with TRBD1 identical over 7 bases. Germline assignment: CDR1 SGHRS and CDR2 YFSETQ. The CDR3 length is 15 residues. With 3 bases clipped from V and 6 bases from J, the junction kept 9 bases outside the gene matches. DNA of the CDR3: TGCGCCAGCAGCTACAATACAGGGGAAGGTCAGCCCCAGCATTTT. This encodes CASSYNTGEGQPQHF.

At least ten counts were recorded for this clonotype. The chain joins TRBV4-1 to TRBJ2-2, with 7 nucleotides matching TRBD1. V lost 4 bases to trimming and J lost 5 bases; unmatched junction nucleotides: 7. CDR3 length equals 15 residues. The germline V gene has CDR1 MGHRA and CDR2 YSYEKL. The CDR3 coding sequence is TGCGCCAGCAGCCGAGACAGGGATCGGACCGGGGAGCTGTTTTTT. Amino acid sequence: CASSRDRDRTGELFF.

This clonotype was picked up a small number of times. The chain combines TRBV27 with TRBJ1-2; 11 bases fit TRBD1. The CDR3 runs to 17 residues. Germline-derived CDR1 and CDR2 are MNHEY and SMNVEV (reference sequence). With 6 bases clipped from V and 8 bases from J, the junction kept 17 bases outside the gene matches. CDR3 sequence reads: CASSRSATGQGVEGYTF. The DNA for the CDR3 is TGTGCCAGCAGCCGAAGCGCCACGGGACAGGGGGTTGAGGGCTACACCTTC.

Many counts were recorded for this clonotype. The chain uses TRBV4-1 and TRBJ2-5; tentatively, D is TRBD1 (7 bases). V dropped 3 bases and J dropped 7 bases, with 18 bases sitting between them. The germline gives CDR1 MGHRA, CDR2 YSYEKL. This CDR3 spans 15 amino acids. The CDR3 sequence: CASSQEGAFAVTQYF. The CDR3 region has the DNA TGCGCCAGCAGCCAGGAGGGGGCGTTCGCCGTGACCCAGTACTTC.

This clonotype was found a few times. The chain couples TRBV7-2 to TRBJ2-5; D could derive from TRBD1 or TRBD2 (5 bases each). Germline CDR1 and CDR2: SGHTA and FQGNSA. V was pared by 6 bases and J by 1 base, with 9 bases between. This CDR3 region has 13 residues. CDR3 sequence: CASSPGTQETQYF. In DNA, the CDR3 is TGTGCCAGCAGTCCCGGGACCCAAGAGACCCAGTACTTC.

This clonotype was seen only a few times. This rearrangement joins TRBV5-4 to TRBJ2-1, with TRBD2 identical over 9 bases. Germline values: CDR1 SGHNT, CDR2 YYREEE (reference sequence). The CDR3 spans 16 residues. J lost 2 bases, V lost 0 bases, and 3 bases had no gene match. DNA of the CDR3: TGTGCCAGCAGCTTGGCCGAGCGGGGGGCCTACAATGAGCAGTTCTTC. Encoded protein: CASSLAERGAYNEQFF. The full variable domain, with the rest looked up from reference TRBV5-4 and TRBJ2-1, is ETGVTQSPTHLIKTRGQQVTLRCSSQSGHNTVSWYQQALGQGPQFIFQYYREEENGRGNFPPRFSGLQFPNYSSELNVNALELDDSALYLCASSLAERGAYNEQFFGPGTRLTVL.

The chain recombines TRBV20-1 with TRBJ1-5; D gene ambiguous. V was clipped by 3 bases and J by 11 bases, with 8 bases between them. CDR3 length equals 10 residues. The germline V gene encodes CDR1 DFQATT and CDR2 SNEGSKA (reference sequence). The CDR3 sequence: CSASTLTQHF. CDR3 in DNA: TGCAGTGCTAGTACCTTGACCCAGCATTTT.

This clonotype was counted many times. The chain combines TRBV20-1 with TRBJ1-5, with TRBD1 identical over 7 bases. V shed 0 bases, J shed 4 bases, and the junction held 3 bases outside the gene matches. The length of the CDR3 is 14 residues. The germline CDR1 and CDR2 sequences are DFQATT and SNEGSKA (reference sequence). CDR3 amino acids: CSAREPRGNQPQHF. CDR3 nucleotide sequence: TGCAGTGCTAGAGAACCCAGGGGGAATCAGCCCCAGCATTTT.

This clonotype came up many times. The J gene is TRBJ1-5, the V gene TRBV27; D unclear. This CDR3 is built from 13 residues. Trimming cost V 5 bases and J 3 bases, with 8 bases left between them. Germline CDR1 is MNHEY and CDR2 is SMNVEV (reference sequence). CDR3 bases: TGTGCCAGCAGTGGGGAGTTCAATCAGCCCCAGCATTTT. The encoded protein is CASSGEFNQPQHF.

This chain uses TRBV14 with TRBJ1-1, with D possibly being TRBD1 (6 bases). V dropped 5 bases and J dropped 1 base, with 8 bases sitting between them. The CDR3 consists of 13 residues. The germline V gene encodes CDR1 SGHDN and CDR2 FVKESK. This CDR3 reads CASSSTGNTEAFF. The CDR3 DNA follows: TGTGCCAGCAGCTCGACAGGGAACACTGAAGCTTTCTTT.

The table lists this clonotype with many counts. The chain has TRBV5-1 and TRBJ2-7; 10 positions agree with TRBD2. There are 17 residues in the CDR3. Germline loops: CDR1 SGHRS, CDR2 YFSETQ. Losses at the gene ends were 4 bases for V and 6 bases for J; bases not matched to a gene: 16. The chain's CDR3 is CASSNLGAGGPGTEQYF. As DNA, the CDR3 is TGCGCCAGCAGCAACTTAGGAGCGGGAGGGCCTGGTACCGAGCAGTACTTC.

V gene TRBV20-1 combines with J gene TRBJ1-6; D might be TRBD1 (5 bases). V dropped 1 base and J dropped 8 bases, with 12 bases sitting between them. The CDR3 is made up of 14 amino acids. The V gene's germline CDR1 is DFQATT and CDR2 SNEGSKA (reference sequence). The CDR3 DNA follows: TGCAGTGCTAGAGTAGGGGCTGGACATTCACCCCTCCACTTT. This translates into CSARVGAGHSPLHF.

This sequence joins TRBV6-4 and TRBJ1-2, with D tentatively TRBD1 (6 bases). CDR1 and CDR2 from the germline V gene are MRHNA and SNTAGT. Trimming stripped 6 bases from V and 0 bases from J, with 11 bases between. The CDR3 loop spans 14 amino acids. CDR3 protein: CASRGQTSNYGYTF. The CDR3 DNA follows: TGTGCCAGCAGAGGACAGACCTCTAACTATGGCTACACCTTC.

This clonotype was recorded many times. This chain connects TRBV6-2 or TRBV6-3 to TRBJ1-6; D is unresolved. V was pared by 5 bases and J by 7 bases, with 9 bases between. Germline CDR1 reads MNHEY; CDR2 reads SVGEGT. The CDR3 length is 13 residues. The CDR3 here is CASSNYRNSPLHF. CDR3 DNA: TGTGCCAGCAGTAACTACAGAAATTCACCCCTCCACTTT.

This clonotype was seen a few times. CDR3 bases: TGCAGCGTTGCCCGGGGTAGCGGCTACGAGCAGTACTTC. The encoded protein is CSVARGSGYEQYF. The chain has TRBV29-1 and TRBJ2-7, with D maybe TRBD2 (6 bases). Trimming removed 4 bases at V and 3 bases at J, with 13 bases between. The V gene's germline CDR1 is SQVTM and CDR2 ANQGSEA. This CDR3 is built from 13 residues.

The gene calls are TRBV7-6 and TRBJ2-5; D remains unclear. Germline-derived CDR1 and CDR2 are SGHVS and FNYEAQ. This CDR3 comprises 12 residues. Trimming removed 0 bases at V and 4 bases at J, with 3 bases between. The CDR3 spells CASSLALETQYF. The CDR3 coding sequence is TGTGCCAGCAGCTTAGCGCTAGAGACCCAGTACTTC.

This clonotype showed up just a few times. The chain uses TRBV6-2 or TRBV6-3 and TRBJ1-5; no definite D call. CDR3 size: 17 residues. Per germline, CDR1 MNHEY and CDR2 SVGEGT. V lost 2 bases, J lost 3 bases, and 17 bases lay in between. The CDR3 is CASSYPRRGWDNQPQHF. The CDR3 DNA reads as TGTGCCAGCAGTTACCCACGGCGGGGATGGGACAATCAGCCCCAGCATTTT.

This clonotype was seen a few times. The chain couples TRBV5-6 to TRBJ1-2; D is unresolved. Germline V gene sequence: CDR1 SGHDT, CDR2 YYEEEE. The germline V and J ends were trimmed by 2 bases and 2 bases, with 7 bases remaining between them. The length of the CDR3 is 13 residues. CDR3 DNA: TGTGCCAGCAGCTTAGAGAGAAACTATGGCTACACCTTC. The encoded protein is CASSLERNYGYTF.

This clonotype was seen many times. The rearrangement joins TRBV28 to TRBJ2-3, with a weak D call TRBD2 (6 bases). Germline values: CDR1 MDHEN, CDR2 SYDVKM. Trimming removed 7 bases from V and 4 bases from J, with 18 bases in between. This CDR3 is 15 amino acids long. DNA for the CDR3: TGTGCCAGCACTTGGGGAGGCCCCGGGGCAGATACGCAGTATTTT. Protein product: CASTWGGPGADTQYF.

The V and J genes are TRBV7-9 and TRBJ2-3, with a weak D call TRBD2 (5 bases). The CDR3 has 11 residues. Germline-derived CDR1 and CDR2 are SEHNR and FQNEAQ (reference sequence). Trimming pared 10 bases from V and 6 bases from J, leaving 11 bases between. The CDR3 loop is CAIPRRDTQYF. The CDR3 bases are TGTGCCATCCCAAGGAGGGATACGCAGTATTTT. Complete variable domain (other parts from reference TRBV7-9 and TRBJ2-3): DTGVSQNPRHKITKRGQNVTFRCDPISEHNRLYWYRQTLGQGPEFLTYFQNEAQLEKSRLLSDRFSAERPKGSFSTLEIQRTEQGDSAMYLCAIPRRDTQYFGPGTRLTVL.

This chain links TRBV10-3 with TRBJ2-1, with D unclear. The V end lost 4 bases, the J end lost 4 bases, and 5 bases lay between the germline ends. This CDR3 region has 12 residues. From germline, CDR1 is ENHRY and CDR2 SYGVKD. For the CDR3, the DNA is TGTGCCATCAGTGGGACGTACAATGAGCAGTTCTTC. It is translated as CAISGTYNEQFF.

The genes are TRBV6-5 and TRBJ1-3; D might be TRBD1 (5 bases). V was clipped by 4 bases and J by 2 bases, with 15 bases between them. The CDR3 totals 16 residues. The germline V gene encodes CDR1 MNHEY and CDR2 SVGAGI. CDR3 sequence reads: CASSLGPGQPGNTIYF. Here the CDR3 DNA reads TGTGCCAGCAGTTTGGGCCCGGGGCAGCCTGGAAACACCATATATTTT.